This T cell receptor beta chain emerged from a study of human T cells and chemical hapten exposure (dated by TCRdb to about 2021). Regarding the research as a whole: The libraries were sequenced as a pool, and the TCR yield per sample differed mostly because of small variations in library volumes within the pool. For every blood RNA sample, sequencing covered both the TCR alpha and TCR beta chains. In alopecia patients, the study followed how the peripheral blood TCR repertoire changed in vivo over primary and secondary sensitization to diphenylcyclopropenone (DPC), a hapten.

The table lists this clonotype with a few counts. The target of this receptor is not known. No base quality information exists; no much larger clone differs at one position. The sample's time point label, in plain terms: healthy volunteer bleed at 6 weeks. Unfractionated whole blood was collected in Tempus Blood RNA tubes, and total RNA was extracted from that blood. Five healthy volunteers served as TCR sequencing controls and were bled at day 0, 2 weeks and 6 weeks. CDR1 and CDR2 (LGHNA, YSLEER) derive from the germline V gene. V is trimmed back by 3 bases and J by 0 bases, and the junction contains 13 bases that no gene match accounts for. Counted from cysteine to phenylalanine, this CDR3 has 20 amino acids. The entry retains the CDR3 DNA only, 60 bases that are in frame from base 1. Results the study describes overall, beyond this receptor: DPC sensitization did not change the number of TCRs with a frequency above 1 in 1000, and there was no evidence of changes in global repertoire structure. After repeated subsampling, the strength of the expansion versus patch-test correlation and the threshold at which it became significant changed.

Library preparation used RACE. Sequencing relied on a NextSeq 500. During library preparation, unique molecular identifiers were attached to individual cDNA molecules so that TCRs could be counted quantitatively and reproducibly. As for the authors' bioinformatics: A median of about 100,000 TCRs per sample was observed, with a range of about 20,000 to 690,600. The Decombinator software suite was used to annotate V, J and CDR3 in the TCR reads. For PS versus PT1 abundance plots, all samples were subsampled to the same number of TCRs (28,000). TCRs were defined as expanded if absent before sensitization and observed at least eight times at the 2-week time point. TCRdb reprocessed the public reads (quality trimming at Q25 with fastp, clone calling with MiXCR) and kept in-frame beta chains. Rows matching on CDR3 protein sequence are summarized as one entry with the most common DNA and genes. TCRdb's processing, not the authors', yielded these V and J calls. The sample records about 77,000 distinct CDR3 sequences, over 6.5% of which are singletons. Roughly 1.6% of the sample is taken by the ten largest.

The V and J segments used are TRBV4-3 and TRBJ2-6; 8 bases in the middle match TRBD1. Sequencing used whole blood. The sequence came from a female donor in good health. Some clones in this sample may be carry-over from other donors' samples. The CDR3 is CASSHDPPGQVLSGANVLTF. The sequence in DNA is TGCGCCAGCAGCCATGACCCTCCGGGACAGGTTCTCTCTGGGGCCAACGTCCTGACTTTC.